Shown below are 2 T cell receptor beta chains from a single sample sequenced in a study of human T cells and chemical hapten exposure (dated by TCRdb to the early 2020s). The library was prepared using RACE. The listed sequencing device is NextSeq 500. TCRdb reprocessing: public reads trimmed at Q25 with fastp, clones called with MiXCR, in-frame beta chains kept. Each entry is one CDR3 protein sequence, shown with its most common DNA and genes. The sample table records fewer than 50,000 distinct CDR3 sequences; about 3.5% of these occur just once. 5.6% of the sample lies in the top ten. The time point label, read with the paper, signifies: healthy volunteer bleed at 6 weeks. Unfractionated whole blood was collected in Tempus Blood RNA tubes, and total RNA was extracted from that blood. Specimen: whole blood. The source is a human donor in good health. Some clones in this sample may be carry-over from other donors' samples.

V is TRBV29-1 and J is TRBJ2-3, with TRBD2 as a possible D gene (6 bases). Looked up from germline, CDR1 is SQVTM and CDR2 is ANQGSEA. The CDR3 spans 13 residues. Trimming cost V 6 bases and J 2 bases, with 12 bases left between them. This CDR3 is CSVGGVPTDTQYF. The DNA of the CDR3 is TGCAGCGTCGGAGGGGTCCCCACAGATACGCAGTATTTT.

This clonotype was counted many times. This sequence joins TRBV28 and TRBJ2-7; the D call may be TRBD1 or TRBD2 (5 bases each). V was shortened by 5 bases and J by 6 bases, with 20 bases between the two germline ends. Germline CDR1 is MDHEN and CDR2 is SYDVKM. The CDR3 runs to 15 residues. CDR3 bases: TGTGCCAGCAGTCCCTCGGGACGAGGGGTAATCGAGCAGTACTTC. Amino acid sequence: CASSPSGRGVIEQYF.